The sequence of this T cell receptor beta chain was determined in a study of PD-L1 blockade in urothelial cancer. Time point reported: pretreatment peripheral blood. Method: immunoSEQ multiplex PCR; TCRdb's copy keeps in-frame clones and lacks some. The top ten clones hold 2% of a sample with 85,000 to 100,000 clones, around 87% of them seen once. CDR1 is MNHEY and CDR2 is SMNVEV in the germline V gene (reference sequence). This CDR3 spans 16 amino acids. The V and J ends lost 5 bases and 7 bases respectively, with 23 bases between them. The source is a man aged 60 to 69 with urothelial cancer. This rearrangement joins TRBV27 to TRBJ1-2; no definite D call. The sequences come from PBMCs, collected around atezolizumab (anti-PD-L1) treatment. CDR3 loop: CASSPGVEGPISGYTF. The CDR3 DNA reads as TGTGCCAGCAGTCCCGGGGTGGAGGGTCCTATATCTGGCTACACCTTC.